This TCR beta chain was captured by sequencing in a study of blood T cell repertoires in COVID-19. This table comes from immunoSEQ multiplex PCR, and its TCRdb copy is limited to in-frame clones, with some not included. The data contain about 260,000 clones, more than 75% of them singletons. This CDR3 comprises 15 residues. CDR1 and CDR2 (germline): SGHRS, YFSETQ. The germline V and J ends were trimmed by 0 bases and 1 base, with 7 bases remaining between them. The chain is built from TRBV5-1 and TRBJ2-2; D unresolved. The clonotype was recovered from a woman aged 50 to 65 with acute or convalescent COVID-19. The sequenced material came from peripheral blood. This CDR3 reads CASSLGRQNTGELFF. The CDR3, as DNA: TGCGCCAGCAGCTTGGGGCGGCAGAACACCGGGGAGCTGTTTTTT.